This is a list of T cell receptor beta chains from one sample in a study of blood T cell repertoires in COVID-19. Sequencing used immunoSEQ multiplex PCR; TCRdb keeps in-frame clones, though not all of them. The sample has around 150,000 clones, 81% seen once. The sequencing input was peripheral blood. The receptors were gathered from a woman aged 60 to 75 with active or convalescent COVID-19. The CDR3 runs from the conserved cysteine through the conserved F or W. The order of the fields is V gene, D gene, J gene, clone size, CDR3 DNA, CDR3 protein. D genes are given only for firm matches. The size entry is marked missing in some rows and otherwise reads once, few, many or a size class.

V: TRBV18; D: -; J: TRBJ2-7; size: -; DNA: TGTGCCAGCTCACCCATAGGTACAGTGGACGAGCAGTACTTC; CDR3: CASSPIGTVDEQYF
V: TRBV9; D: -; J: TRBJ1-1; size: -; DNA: TGTGCCAGCAGCGCAGGAAGTGCGTGGACTGAAGCTTTCTTT; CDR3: CASSAGSAWTEAFF
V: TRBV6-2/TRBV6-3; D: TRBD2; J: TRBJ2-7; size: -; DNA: TGTGCCAGCAGTTCAACGGGAGGGCCTAACCCCTACGAGCAGTACTTC; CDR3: CASSSTGGPNPYEQYF
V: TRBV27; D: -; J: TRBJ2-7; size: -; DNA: TGTGCCAGCAGTCCTCCACCGAGCTCCTACGAGCAGTACTTC; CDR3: CASSPPPSSYEQYF
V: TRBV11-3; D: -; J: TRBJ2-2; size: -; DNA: TGTGCCAGCAGCTTAGAACAAGACACCGGGGAGCTGTTTTTT; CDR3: CASSLEQDTGELFF
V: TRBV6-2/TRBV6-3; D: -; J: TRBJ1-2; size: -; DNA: TGTGCCAGCAGCCCACAACAGGGCTATGGCTACACCTTC; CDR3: CASSPQQGYGYTF
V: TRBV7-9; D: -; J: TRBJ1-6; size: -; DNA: TGTGCCAGCAGCTTTTCGGGGATCGATAATTCACCCCTCCACTTT; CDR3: CASSFSGIDNSPLHF
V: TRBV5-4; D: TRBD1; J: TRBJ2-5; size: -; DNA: TGTGCCAGCACGGTAAAGGACAGGGGGCAAGAGACCCAGTACTTC; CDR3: CASTVKDRGQETQYF
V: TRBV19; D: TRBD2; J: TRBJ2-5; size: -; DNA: TGTGCCAGCACGGGGACTAGCGGCCCAGAGACCCAGTACTTC; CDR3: CASTGTSGPETQYF
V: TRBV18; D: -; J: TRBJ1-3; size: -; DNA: TGTGCCAGCTCACCAGAGGGTACGAGGAACACCATATATTTT; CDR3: CASSPEGTRNTIYF
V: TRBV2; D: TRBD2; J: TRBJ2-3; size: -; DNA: TGTGCCAGCAGCGACCCCCGAACCGAGACTAGCGGGAGGGCTGTAGATACGCAGTATTTT; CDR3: CASSDPRTETSGRAVDTQYF
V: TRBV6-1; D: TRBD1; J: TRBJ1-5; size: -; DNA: TGTGCCAGCAGTGATTACAGGGGTAATCAGCCCCAGCATTTT; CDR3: CASSDYRGNQPQHF
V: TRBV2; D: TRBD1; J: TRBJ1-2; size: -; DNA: TGTGCCAGCAGGCTGATGACAGGGGCCGGCTACACCTTC; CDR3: CASRLMTGAGYTF
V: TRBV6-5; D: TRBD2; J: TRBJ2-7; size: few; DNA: TGTGCCAGCACGGGACTAGCCTCCTACGAGCAGTACTTC; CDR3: CASTGLASYEQYF
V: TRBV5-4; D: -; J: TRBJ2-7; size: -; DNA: TGTGCCAGCAGCCCGGGACATAGCTCCTACGAGCAGTACTTC; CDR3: CASSPGHSSYEQYF
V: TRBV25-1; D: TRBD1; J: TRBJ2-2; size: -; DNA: TGTGCCAGCAGAGGACAGGGGGACACCGGGGAGCTGTTTTTT; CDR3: CASRGQGDTGELFF
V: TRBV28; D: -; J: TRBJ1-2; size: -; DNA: TGTGCCAGCAGTTTGGAACAGGGAACCTATGGCTACACCTTC; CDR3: CASSLEQGTYGYTF
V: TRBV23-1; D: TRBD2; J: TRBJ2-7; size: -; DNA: TGCGCCAGCATTCCGGGACTAGCGGGAGTTTACGAGCAGTACTTC; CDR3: CASIPGLAGVYEQYF
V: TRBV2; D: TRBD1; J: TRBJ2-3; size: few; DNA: TGTGCCAGCAGCCGGGACAGGGCGAGCACAGATACGCAGTATTTT; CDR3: CASSRDRASTDTQYF
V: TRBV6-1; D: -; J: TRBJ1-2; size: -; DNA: TGTGCCAGCAGTGAAGGGGCAGTTTATGGCTACACCTTC; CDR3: CASSEGAVYGYTF
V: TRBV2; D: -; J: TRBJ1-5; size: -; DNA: TGTGCCAGCAGCCCCACAGGGTATAGCAATCAGCCCCAGCATTTT; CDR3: CASSPTGYSNQPQHF
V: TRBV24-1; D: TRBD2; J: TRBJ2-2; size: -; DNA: TGTGCCACCGAGGGGAGGGGCATCACCGGGGAGCTGTTTTTT; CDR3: CATEGRGITGELFF
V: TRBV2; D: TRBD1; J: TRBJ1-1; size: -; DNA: TGTGCCAGCAGTGAAGTTCTGCAGGGGGCGAACACTGAAGCTTTCTTT; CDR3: CASSEVLQGANTEAFF
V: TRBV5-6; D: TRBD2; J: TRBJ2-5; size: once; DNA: TGTGCCAGCAGCTCAGTAGCGGGAGGTCCCCAAGAGACCCAGTACTTC; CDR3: CASSSVAGGPQETQYF
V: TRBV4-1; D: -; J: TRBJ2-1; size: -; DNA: TGCGCCAGCAGCCAAACAGGGAGCAATGAGCAGTTCTTC; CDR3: CASSQTGSNEQFF
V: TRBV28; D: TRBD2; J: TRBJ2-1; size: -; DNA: TGTGCCAGCAGTGTAAGCGGGAGGGGCGACAATGAGCAGTTCTTC; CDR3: CASSVSGRGDNEQFF
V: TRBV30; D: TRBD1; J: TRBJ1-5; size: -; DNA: TGTGCCTGGTCGCGACAGGGAGGCCAGCCCCAGCATTTT; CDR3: CAWSRQGGQPQHF
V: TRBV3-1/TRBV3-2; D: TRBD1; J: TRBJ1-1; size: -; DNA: TGTGCCAGCAGCCACGGGACAGGGGGCACTGAAGCTTTCTTT; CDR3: CASSHGTGGTEAFF
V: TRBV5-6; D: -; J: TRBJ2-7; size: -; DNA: TGTGCCAGCAGCTTCCAGGGCTCCTACGAGCAGTACTTC; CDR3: CASSFQGSYEQYF
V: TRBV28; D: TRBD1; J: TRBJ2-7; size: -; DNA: TGTGCCAGCAGTTCGACAGGGTGGGCTCCGTACTTC; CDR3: CASSSTGWAPYF
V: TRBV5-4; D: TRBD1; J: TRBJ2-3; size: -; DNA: TGTGCCAGCAGCGATATGACAGGGGGCGGCACAGATACGCAGTATTTT; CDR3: CASSDMTGGGTDTQYF